Below, 20 T cell receptor beta chains from the same sample are listed, as sequenced in a study of shared clonotypes between healthy human individuals. Using immunoSEQ multiplex PCR, the repertoire was profiled, and TCRdb retains in-frame clones only, with some absent. The sample records some 1,100,000 clones, 78% being singletons. The sequenced sample consisted of memory CD4+ T cells from PBMCs. Indicated subset: CD45RA-negative fraction. The receptors here all came from a man younger than 30 in good health. Some clones in this sample may be carry-over from other donors' samples.

The V and J genes are TRBV7-2 and TRBJ2-2, with a possible D match to TRBD1 (5 bases). Looked up from germline, CDR1 is SGHTA and CDR2 is FQGNSA. V lost 3 bases and J 4 bases, leaving 12 bases between the germline ends. There are 15 residues in the CDR3. The CDR3 here is CASSFFQGATGELFF. In DNA form, the CDR3 reads TGTGCCAGCAGCTTTTTTCAAGGGGCCACCGGGGAGCTGTTTTTT.

The rearrangement joins TRBV5-6 to TRBJ1-5, with D hard to call. The germline CDR1 and CDR2 sequences are SGHDT and YYEEEE. The CDR3 runs 17 residues. Trimming took 4 bases from V and 7 from J, leaving 24 bases between them. The CDR3 DNA sequence: TGTGCCAGCAGCCCCATCGGACGAAAGGTTAGCGGACAGCCCCAGCATTTT. Translated, it gives CASSPIGRKVSGQPQHF.

This chain uses TRBV9 with TRBJ1-2; D is uncertain. Trimming took 3 bases from V and 7 from J, leaving 19 bases between them. This CDR3 is built from 15 residues. Germline CDR1 SGDLS, CDR2 YYNGEE. The CDR3 spells CASSARDPREGGYTF. For the CDR3, the DNA is TGTGCCAGCAGCGCCCGCGACCCCCGGGAAGGTGGCTACACCTTC.

The rearrangement joins TRBV5-1 to TRBJ1-5; tentatively, D is TRBD1 (5 bases). Trimming took off 5 bases at V and 0 bases at J, with 12 bases between the two ends. Germline CDR1 SGHRS, CDR2 YFSETQ. The CDR3 runs to 15 residues. CDR3 protein: CASSPGGNSNQPQHF. The CDR3 DNA follows: TGCGCCAGCAGTCCCGGGGGTAATAGCAATCAGCCCCAGCATTTT.

The chain employs TRBV5-6 and TRBJ1-5, with D possibly being TRBD1 (5 bases). The CDR3 sequence is 18 residues long. Trimming left V 0 bases short and J 4 bases short, with 20 bases between. From germline, CDR1 is SGHDT and CDR2 YYEEEE. CDR3 in DNA: TGTGCCAGCAGCTTGGGGCCCTCCATGAGAGGGGATAATCAGCCCCAGCATTTT. Protein: CASSLGPSMRGDNQPQHF.

The sample holds many counts of this clone. The J gene is TRBJ2-7, the V gene TRBV11-2, with 7 bases that match TRBD1. The V gene's germline CDR1 is SGHAT and CDR2 FQNNGV. V gave up 5 bases and J gave up 3 bases; unmatched junction bases: 7. This CDR3 has 14 residues. The CDR3 here is CASSAPGTVYEQYF. CDR3 bases: TGTGCCAGCAGCGCCCCCGGGACAGTCTACGAGCAGTACTTC.

The V call is TRBV28, the J call TRBJ2-7; tentatively, D is TRBD1 or TRBD2 (5 bases each). The germline CDR1 and CDR2 sequences are MDHEN and SYDVKM. V lost 5 bases and J 9 bases, leaving 20 bases between the germline ends. There are 14 residues in the CDR3. CDR3 DNA: TGTGCCAGCAGTCACAATCGGGACGCACGTTGGCAGTACTTC. Its translation: CASSHNRDARWQYF.

This rearrangement joins TRBV4-3 to TRBJ2-1; 7 bases line up with TRBD1. From germline, CDR1 is LGHNA and CDR2 YSLEER. V gave up 4 bases and J gave up 7 bases; unmatched junction bases: 10. This CDR3 contains 15 residues. The CDR3 loop reads CASSPIEGARNEQFF. DNA of the CDR3: TGCGCCAGCAGCCCGATCGAGGGGGCGAGGAATGAGCAGTTCTTC.

The genes are TRBV29-1 and TRBJ1-2; 9 bases agree with TRBD1. The V segment lost 7 bases and the J segment 4 bases; nucleotides outside the gene matches: 4. In germline, CDR1 is SQVTM, CDR2 ANQGSEA. The CDR3 covers 12 residues. For the CDR3, the DNA is TGCAGCGCCGGGACAGGGCTCTATGGCTACACCTTC. It is translated as CSAGTGLYGYTF.

Turning to this clone: Compared with germline, one end of the junction differs, possibly owing to a read error. V is TRBV12-5 and J is TRBJ2-1, with 9 bases identical to TRBD1. Per germline, CDR1 LGHNT and CDR2 FRNRAP. The CDR3 has 15 residues. CDR3 sequence: CASVLTGGAYNEQFF. The DNA of the CDR3 is TGTGCTAGTGTTTTGACAGGGGGAGCCTACAATGAGCAGTTCTTC.

This chain links TRBV28 with TRBJ2-7; tentative D call: TRBD2 (7 bases). The CDR3 is made up of 15 amino acids. Looked up from germline, CDR1 is MDHEN and CDR2 is SYDVKM. The V end was cut by 5 bases, the J end by 6 bases, with 20 bases between. The CDR3 coding sequence is TGTGCCAGCAGTCCCGGGGGGCAGGGAATGCGCGAGCAGTACTTC. Protein sequence: CASSPGGQGMREQYF.

This clone was seen a single time. V is TRBV6-1 and J is TRBJ2-1; D is undetermined. Germline assignment: CDR1 MNHNS and CDR2 SASEGT. Trimming shortened V by 7 bases and J by 6 bases, and 10 bases separated the two germline ends. CDR3 length: 12 residues. CDR3 DNA: TGTGCCAGCATCTATTGGGGCAATGAGCAGTTCTTC. As protein: CASIYWGNEQFF.

This clone showed up just once. An end of the junction differs from the germline gene, which may be a read error. The gene calls are TRBV13 and TRBJ2-3; tentatively, D is TRBD2 (6 bases). Germline CDR1 is PRHDT and CDR2 is FYEKMQ (reference sequence). The CDR3 spans 19 residues. CDR3: CASSLVGVLGDSSTDTQYF. CDR3 DNA: TGTGCCAGCAGTTTAGTCGGGGTCTTGGGGGACTCGAGCACAGATACGCAGTATTTT.

The chain links TRBV6-4 to TRBJ2-1; a weak D match, TRBD1 (6 bases). Germline values: CDR1 MRHNA, CDR2 SNTAGT. Between the trimmed V and J ends, which lost 0 bases and 4 bases, there was a span of 10 bases. This CDR3 contains 15 residues. The CDR3 region has the DNA TGTGCCAGCAGTGACTCGGCAGGGGTTTACAATGAGCAGTTCTTC. Its protein product is CASSDSAGVYNEQFF.

The chain joins TRBV11-3 to TRBJ1-4; no clear D. The germline V gene encodes CDR1 SGHNT and CDR2 YENEEA. The CDR3 contains 14 residues. The V end lost 7 bases, the J end lost 5 bases, and 14 bases lay between the germline ends. CDR3 in DNA: TGTGCCAGCACCATTGACCCTTCCAATGAAAAACTGTTTTTT. This gives the protein CASTIDPSNEKLFF.

The chain is built from TRBV2 and TRBJ1-1; no clear D. Trimming removed 2 bases from V and 8 bases from J, with 9 bases in between. The germline CDR1 and CDR2 sequences are SNHLY and FYNNEI. CDR3 length equals 12 residues. In nucleotides, the CDR3 is TGTGCCAGCAGTGAATACAGAGCAGAAGCTTTCTTT. Translated: CASSEYRAEAFF.

As to this clone: Other DNA sequences in the same sample also yield this CDR3. This chain uses TRBV5-1 with TRBJ2-7, with a possible D match to TRBD2 (5 bases). Germline CDR1 reads SGHRS; CDR2 reads YFSETQ. This CDR3 has 12 residues. Between the trimmed V and J ends, which lost 2 bases and 2 bases, there was a span of 5 bases. The CDR3, as DNA: TGCGCCAGCAGCTTCGGGGCCTACGAGCAGTACTTC. It yields the protein CASSFGAYEQYF.

V gene TRBV28 combines with J gene TRBJ1-2; D uncertain. This CDR3 has 12 residues. Between the trimmed V and J ends, which lost 6 bases and 7 bases, there was a span of 12 bases. Germline lookup yields CDR1 MDHEN and CDR2 SYDVKM. DNA of the CDR3: TGTGCCAGCAGGTCGCAGGCGGGTGGCTACACCTTC. This gives the protein CASRSQAGGYTF.

The CDR3 loop is CASSQGVASGRGETQYF. In nucleotides, the CDR3 is TGCGCCAGCAGCCAAGGCGTCGCTAGCGGGAGAGGGGAGACCCAGTACTTC. The genes are TRBV4-3 and TRBJ2-5, with 10 bases lining up with TRBD2. The J segment lost 5 bases and the V segment lost 1 base, leaving 10 bases of the junction unmatched. CDR1 is LGHNA, CDR2 YSLEER, per germline. This CDR3 is built from 17 residues.

This clone was seen a few times. This chain links TRBV5-6 with TRBJ2-3; a weak D match, TRBD2 (6 bases). V was cut by 0 bases and J by 0 bases, with 8 bases left in between. The CDR3 runs 15 residues. The V gene's germline CDR1 is SGHDT and CDR2 YYEEEE. CDR3 DNA sequence: TGTGCCAGCAGCTTGGTAGCGGCTAGCACAGATACGCAGTATTTT. Its translation is CASSLVAASTDTQYF.